One and the same sample provided the 6 T cell receptor beta chains below, sequenced in a study of tumor-infiltrating lymphocytes in primary liver carcinoma. Scientists recovered RNA and DNA together from roughly 21-30 mg of unsorted bulk tissue. Using a constant-region primer together with ProtoScript II reverse transcriptase, TCR beta cDNA was made from approximately 500 ng of total RNA. The TCR beta library was amplified through three nested multiplex PCR rounds in a modified ARM-PCR procedure. It was with TRBV1-TRBV30 forward primers and a C-beta reverse primer that the first two PCR rounds were run, at 10 cycles each. In TCRdb, the multiplex PCR reads were re-called with MiXCR into one record per CDR3 protein. Here the sample spans about 92,000 distinct CDR3 sequences, 65% to 70% being singletons. The sequenced sample consisted of tumor-adjacent normal liver tissue. All receptors derive from a man between 40 and 49 years old with primary liver carcinoma and hepatitis B virus infection.

This clonotype was recorded a few times. It may be a read error: a sequence one base away is much more abundant. The chain joins TRBV6-1 to TRBJ2-3, with D possibly matching TRBD2 (7 bases). The CDR3 covers 13 residues. In germline, CDR1 is MNHNS, CDR2 SASEGT. CDR3 region: CAGSEGGGDTQYF. Written as DNA, the CDR3 is TGTGCCGGCAGTGAAGGGGGGGGTGATACGCAGTATTTT.

As for this clonotype: This may arise from a read error, as a much more abundant clone is one base away. The gene calls are TRBV14 and TRBJ2-2; perhaps TRBD2 as D (6 bases). Germline V gene data show CDR1 as SGHDN and CDR2 as FVKESK. CDR3 length: 17 residues. V was trimmed by 2 bases and J by 1 base, leaving 14 bases between them. CDR3 loop: CASSQPRGNGNTGELFF. The CDR3 bases are TGTGCCAGCAGCCAACCCCGCGGGAACGGGAACACCGGGGAGCTGTTTTTT.

Details on this clonotype: The junction does not match germline at one end; this may be a read error. The chain combines TRBV6-1 with TRBJ1-5; possibly TRBD1 for D (5 bases). CDR3 length: 15 residues. The germline V gene has CDR1 MNHNS and CDR2 SASEGT. The CDR3 spells CATLSQGGSNLPQHF. The DNA for the CDR3 is TGTGCCACCCTATCTCAGGGAGGCAGCAATCTGCCCCAGCATTTT.

V is TRBV2 and J is TRBJ2-3, with D possibly TRBD2 on 5 matching bases. V was pared by 11 bases and J by 2 bases, with 11 bases between. Germline CDR1 is SNHLY and CDR2 is FYNNEI. The CDR3 has 12 amino acids. The CDR3 bases are TGTGCCGGCACCCGGGACACAGATACGCAGTATTTT. This codes for CAGTRDTDTQYF.

With respect to this clonotype: It may be a read error: a sequence one base away is much more abundant. The rearrangement links TRBV7-9 to TRBJ1-6; 7 bases line up with TRBD1. V trimming: 7 bases; J trimming: 5 bases; junction bases outside the gene matches: 8. The CDR3 loop spans 15 amino acids. The V gene's germline CDR1 is SEHNR and CDR2 FQNEAQ (reference sequence). The DNA of the CDR3 is TGTGCCAGCATGGCCCGGGACAGTAATAATTCACCCCTCCACTTT. Amino acids: CASMARDSNNSPLHF.

Worth noting for this clonotype: Germline is not matched at one junction end, which may reflect a read error. The rearrangement joins TRBV11-1 to TRBJ2-3; TRBD2 aligns across 11 bases. The CDR3 is 16 amino acids. The germline V gene has CDR1 SGHAT and CDR2 FQDESV (reference sequence). This chain's CDR3 is CATSKGLAVSTDTRYF. Here the CDR3 DNA reads TGTGCCACCAGCAAGGGACTAGCGGTTAGCACAGATACGCGCTATTTT.